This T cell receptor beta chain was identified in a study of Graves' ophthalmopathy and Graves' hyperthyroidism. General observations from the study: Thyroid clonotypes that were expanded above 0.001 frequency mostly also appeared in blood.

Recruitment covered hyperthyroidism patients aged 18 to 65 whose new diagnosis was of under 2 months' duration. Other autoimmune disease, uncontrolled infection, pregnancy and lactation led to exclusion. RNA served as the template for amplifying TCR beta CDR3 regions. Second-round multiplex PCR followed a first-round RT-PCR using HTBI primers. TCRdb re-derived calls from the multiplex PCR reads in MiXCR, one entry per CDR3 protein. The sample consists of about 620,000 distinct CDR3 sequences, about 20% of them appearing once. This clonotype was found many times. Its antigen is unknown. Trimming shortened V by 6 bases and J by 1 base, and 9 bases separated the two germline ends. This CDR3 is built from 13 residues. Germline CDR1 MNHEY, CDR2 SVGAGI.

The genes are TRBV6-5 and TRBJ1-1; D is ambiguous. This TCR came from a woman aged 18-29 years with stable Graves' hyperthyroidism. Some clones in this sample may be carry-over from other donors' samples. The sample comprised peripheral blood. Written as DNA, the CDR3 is TGTGCCAGCAGCTACGGACCGAACACTGAAGCTTTCTTT. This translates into CASSYGPNTEAFF.